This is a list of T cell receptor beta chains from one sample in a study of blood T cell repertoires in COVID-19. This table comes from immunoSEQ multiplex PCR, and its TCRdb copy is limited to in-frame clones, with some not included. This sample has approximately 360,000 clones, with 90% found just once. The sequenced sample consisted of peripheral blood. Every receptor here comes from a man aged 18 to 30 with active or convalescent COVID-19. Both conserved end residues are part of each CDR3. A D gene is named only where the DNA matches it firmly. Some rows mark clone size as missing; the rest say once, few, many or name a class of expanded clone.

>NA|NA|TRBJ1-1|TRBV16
TGTGCCAGCAGCCCGACACTTGCAGTAAACACTGAAGCTTTCTTT
CASSPTLAVNTEAFF
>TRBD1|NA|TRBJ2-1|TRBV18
TGTGCCAGCTCCTACGGACAGGGCGGCTACAATGAGCAGTTCTTC
CASSYGQGGYNEQFF
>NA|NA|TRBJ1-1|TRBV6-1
TGTGCCAGCAGTGACGCGACAGGAGGGAACACTGAAGCTTTCTTT
CASSDATGGNTEAFF
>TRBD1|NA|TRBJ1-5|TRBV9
TGTGCCAGCAGCGTCGACAGGGGAGATCAGCCCCAGCATTTT
CASSVDRGDQPQHF
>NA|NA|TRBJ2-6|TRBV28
TGTGCCAGCAGAAAAACAGGGCCCTCACCATCTGGGGCCAACGTCCTGACTTTC
CASRKTGPSPSGANVLTF
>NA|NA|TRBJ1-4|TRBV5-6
TGTGCCAGCAGCTTCCCTACAGGTCATAATGAAAAACTGTTTTTT
CASSFPTGHNEKLFF
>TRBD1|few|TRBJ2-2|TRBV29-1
TGCAGCGGGGGGACAGGGATCGAGGCCGGGGAGCTGTTTTTT
CSGGTGIEAGELFF
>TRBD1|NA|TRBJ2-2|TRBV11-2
TGTGCCAGCAGCCGGGACAGGGGGCGAACCGGGGAGCTGTTTTTT
CASSRDRGRTGELFF
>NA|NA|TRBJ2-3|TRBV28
TGTGCCAGCAGTTTAAATTTGGAGAATACGCAGTATTTT
CASSLNLENTQYF
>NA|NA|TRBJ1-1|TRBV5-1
TGCGCCAGCAGCTTGTCGGCAAAGGGGATGAACACTGAAGCTTTCTTT
CASSLSAKGMNTEAFF
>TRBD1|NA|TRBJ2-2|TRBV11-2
TGTGCCAGCAGCGGAACCGGGACAGGGGGCGTCGGGGAGCTGTTTTTT
CASSGTGTGGVGELFF
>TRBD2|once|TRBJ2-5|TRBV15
TGTGCCACCAGCAACGCCGGACTAGCGGGAGAAGAGACCCAGTACTTC
CATSNAGLAGEETQYF
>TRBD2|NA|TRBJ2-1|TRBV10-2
TGCGCCAGCAGTGAGGCTAGCGGGGGGACCTACAATGAGCAGTTCTTC
CASSEASGGTYNEQFF
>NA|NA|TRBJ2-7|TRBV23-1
TGCGCCAGCAGTCAACAGGCCGAGCAGTACTTC
CASSQQAEQYF
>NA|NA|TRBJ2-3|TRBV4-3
TGCGCCAGCAGCCCGACGACACTCGGCACAGATACGCAGTATTTT
CASSPTTLGTDTQYF
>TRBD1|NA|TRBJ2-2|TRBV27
TGTGCCAGAGGGGGACAGAAGGACACGAACACCGGGGAGCTGTTTTTT
CARGGQKDTNTGELFF
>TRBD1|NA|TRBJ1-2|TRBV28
TGTGCCAGCAGCCCTGGGACAGGCTCCTTTTATGGCTACACCTTC
CASSPGTGSFYGYTF
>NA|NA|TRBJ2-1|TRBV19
TGTGCCAGTAGTAAGGGCCTGACGGGGGGCCCCTACAATGAGCAGTTCTTC
CASSKGLTGGPYNEQFF
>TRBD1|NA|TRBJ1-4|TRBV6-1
TGTGCCAGCAGTGCCTCCGGGACAGGGAAAGGGGAAAAACTGTTTTTT
CASSASGTGKGEKLFF
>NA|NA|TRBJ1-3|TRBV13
TGTGCCAGCAGCTTCTCACAGACCTCTGGAAACACCATATATTTT
CASSFSQTSGNTIYF
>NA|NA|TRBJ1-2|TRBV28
TGTGCCAGCAGTTTATTTATAGGGGTGGATGGCTACACCTTC
CASSLFIGVDGYTF
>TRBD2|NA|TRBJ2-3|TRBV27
TGTGCCAGCACCAATGAGGGGAGGGCTACGTATTTT
CASTNEGRATYF
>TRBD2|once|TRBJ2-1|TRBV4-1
TGCGCCAGCAGCCAAGGGACTAGCGGGGCCCGGGTGCAGTTCTTC
CASSQGTSGARVQFF
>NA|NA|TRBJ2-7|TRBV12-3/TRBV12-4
TGTGCCAGCAGTGGTGACAGATCCTACGAGCAGTACTTC
CASSGDRSYEQYF
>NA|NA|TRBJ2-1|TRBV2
TGTGCCAGCAGTGTTCATGCAGGGACCTACAATGAGCAGTTCTTC
CASSVHAGTYNEQFF
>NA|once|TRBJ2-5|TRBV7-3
TGTGCCAGCAGCTTAGGAGGGTTAGAGACCCAGTACTTC
CASSLGGLETQYF
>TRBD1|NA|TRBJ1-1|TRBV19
TGTGCCAGTAGTATAGACTCCCGACAGGGTTGGACTGAAGCTTTCTTT
CASSIDSRQGWTEAFF
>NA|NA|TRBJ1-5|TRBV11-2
TGTGCCAGCAGCACAGGGAGCAATCAGCCCCAGCATTTT
CASSTGSNQPQHF
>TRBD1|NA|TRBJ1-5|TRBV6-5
TGTGCCAGCAGTCCGGGACAGGGCCAGCCCCAGCATTTT
CASSPGQGQPQHF
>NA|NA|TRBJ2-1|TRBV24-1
TGTGCCACCAGTGACCTTTACAGGGAGGGGAGCTCCTACAATGAGCAGTTCTTC
CATSDLYREGSSYNEQFF
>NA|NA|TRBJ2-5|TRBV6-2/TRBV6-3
TGTGCCAGCAGTTACTCAGGAGTTCGGGAGACCCAGTACTTC
CASSYSGVRETQYF
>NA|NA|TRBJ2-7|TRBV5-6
TGTGCCAGCAGCCTTGGCCTAATTGGGGCCCACGAGCAGTACTTC
CASSLGLIGAHEQYF
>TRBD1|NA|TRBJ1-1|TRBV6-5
TGTGCCAGCAGTTTGGGACAGGGGGCTGGTACTGAAGCTTTCTTT
CASSLGQGAGTEAFF
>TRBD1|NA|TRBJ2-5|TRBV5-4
TGTGCCAGCAGCTTGACAGGGGGAGAGACCCAGTACTTC
CASSLTGGETQYF
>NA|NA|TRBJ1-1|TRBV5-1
TGCGCCAGCAGCTTAGCCGAATCTGGACAACTGAACACTGAAGCTTTCTTT
CASSLAESGQLNTEAFF
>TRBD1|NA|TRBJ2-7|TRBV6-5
TGTGCCAGCAGTTACTCCTACAGGGGGCGATCCTACGAGCAGTACTTC
CASSYSYRGRSYEQYF
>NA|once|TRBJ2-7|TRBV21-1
TGTGCCAGCAGCAAAAGTGACAGAACCTACGAGCAGTACTTC
CASSKSDRTYEQYF
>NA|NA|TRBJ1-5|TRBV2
TGTGCCAGCAGTTGGGACTATAGCAATCAGCCCCAGCATTTT
CASSWDYSNQPQHF
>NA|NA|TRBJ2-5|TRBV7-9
TGTGCCAGCAGCTACACACAAGAGACCCAGTACTTC
CASSYTQETQYF
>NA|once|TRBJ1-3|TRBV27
TGTGCCAGCAGTCCAAAGGGGTCAGTCGGAAACACCATATATTTT
CASSPKGSVGNTIYF
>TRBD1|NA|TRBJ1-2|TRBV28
TGTGCCAGCAGTTTCCGGGACAGGGAGTACTATGGCTACACCTTC
CASSFRDREYYGYTF
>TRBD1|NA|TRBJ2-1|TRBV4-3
TGCGCCAGCAGCCAAGGAGGGGGCGGACTTTCCTACAATGAGCAGTTCTTC
CASSQGGGGLSYNEQFF
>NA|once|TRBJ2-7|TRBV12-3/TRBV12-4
TGTGCCAGCAGTCCTGGGCAGGGGTACGAGCAGTACTTC
CASSPGQGYEQYF
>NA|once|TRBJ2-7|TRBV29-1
TGCAGCGTTTCCGGGGTGAGCTCCTACGAGCAGTACTTC
CSVSGVSSYEQYF